This T cell receptor (beta chain) derives from a study of shared clonotypes between healthy human individuals (dated by TCRdb to about 2020). Context from the whole study: The cohort included a few men and two women between 18 and 49 years of age. For each donor, three plates each were used for CD4 naive and CD4 memory, two plates were used for CD8 naive, and one plate was used for CD8 memory. To estimate repertoire size and how much clonotypes are shared between individuals, the study performed deep sequencing of blood TCR repertoires from a handful of healthy adults. To increase sequencing depth and limit assay-specific biases, TCR repertoire library preparation and sequencing were carried out by different laboratories using diverse techniques. Leukapheresis yielded between about 0.94 and 10 billion PBMCs per donor. Study-level results and caveats: Roughly 5% of naive CD4, 3.5% of naive CD8, roughly 2.4% of memory CD4, and about 0.4% of memory CD8 clonotypes were shared across a handful of donors. Compared with non-shared clonotypes, the clonotypes found in all four sorted-subset donors had higher generation probabilities. Because the study included a small number of donors, the genetic and exposure-history diversity represented was limited. Larger estimated clonotype richness was generally found for naive subsets than for memory subsets. Only blood was sampled, and tissue TCR repertoires likely differ from those in blood. Based on pairwise subsampling, the degree of clonotype sharing among donors was expected to be affected by sequencing depth. Rarefaction of sorted-subset datasets indicated incomplete sequencing despite the large sequencing depth.

Comments on this clone: The antigen it recognizes is unknown. Qualities for individual bases were not recorded, and no much larger clone is one base off.

Using the deep immunoSEQ assay, TCR CDR3 regions were amplified from genomic DNA by multiplex PCR. Genomic DNA extracted from each cell subset was distributed evenly over all wells of several immunoSEQ 96-well plates, and each plate served as one replicate. For sorted subsets, each replicate PCR was loaded with about 200 ng genomic DNA, equivalent to some 31,000 T cell genomes. The purified libraries were quantified using a Qubit 3.0 fluorometer, sized with a Bioanalyzer 2100, and then quantified again using the KAPA Library Quantification kit. A separate single-read 150-cycle Illumina NextSeq 550 flow cell was used to sequence each immunoSEQ 96-well plate. The source study handled its data this way. Because only junctional sequences without quality scores were contained in the immunoSEQ output, filtering matching that applied to full-length reads could not be performed. Sequences were annotated with PyIR, a Python wrapper for IgBLAST v1.9, and V/J genes and CDR3 were assigned using IMGT germline references. Any read was removed if the V/J assignment was weak (E-value above 1e-6), the CDR3 was missing, or the read contained stop codons, out-of-frame junctions, or ambiguous translated residues. V3J clonotypes were defined as sequences sharing the same inferred V gene, J gene, and CDR3 amino acid sequence. The percentage overlap between two repertoires was calculated by dividing the number of shared unique clonotypes by the size of the smaller repertoire. Richness of each repertoire was evaluated using RTK rarefaction, the Chao1 estimator, and Recon v2.1 estimates of unobserved clonotypes. OLGA was used to compute generation probabilities for all TCRbeta clonotypes that the gDNA method yielded from several donors. Imported from immuneACCESS, the table was reduced by TCRdb to in-frame sequences with V and J called. These copies leave out some clones; in studies compared against another copy, an unresolved V gene accounts for under half, and the cause of the remainder is not known. V, J and clone size reflect that table, while D and trimming were determined from the DNA. This sample lists more than 550,000 clones; around 77% were detected once. The ten largest clones represent approximately 2% of the sample.

The CDR3 sequence holds 15 residues, the cysteine and phenylalanine included. CDR3 DNA only is kept here, 45 bases in frame from base 1. The germline V gene yields SGDLS for CDR1 and YYNGEE for CDR2. V is trimmed back by 1 base and J by 11 bases, and the junction contains 7 bases that no gene match accounts for. The donors were healthy, HIV-negative adults who had no recently reported acute infections or vaccinations. All donors were Caucasian adults living in Nashville, Tennessee, USA. CD4+ T cells were enriched through magnetic negative selection, after which naive cells were positively selected on CD45RA and the remaining negative fraction served as the memory subset. After blood collection by leukapheresis, PBMCs were isolated using Ficoll-Histopaque density gradient centrifugation and then cryopreserved in the vapor phase of liquid nitrogen. Analytical flow cytometry was used to check the purity and quantity of each magnetically sorted T cell population. Genomic DNA was isolated from each sorted fraction and quantified by UV absorbance on a Nanodrop 2000c.

This sequence uses TRBV9 and TRBJ2-2; 11 central bases correspond to TRBD2. This clonotype originated in a woman aged 25 to 39 in good health. Sequencing was done on a sample of memory CD4+ T cells sorted from blood. This sample's cell subset or site label indicates: CD45RA-negative fraction. The nucleotide sequence is TGTGCCAGCAGCGTAACTAGCGGGAGTAGCGGTGAGCTGTTTTTT. Translated, it gives CASSVTSGSSGELFF.